The 22 T cell receptor beta chains in this list originate from one sample, sequenced in a study of identical twins' blood T cells. TCRdb re-analysed the 5' RACE reads in MiXCR, keeping a single row per CDR3 protein. The sample lists around 380,000 distinct CDR3 sequences, roughly 28% occurring once. Material for sequencing was PBMCs. The receptors shown here come from a woman aged 18-55 years in good health.

This clonotype appeared a few times. Written as DNA, the CDR3 is TGCAGTGCTAGAGATTTCTCGTCGGGACAGGGGGCCAGCGGCTACACCTTC. It is translated as CSARDFSSGQGASGYTF. The chain combines TRBV20-1 with TRBJ1-2; 12 bases fit TRBD1. CDR1 and CDR2 (germline): DFQATT, SNEGSKA (reference sequence). This CDR3 is built from 17 residues. Trimming took 0 bases from V and 8 from J; bases not matched to a gene: 13.

This sequence joins TRBV20-1 and TRBJ2-7; 7 nucleotides align to TRBD1. V gave up 0 bases and J gave up 4 bases; unmatched junction bases: 6. The length of the CDR3 is 14 residues. Germline assignment: CDR1 DFQATT and CDR2 SNEGSKA (reference sequence). The CDR3 reads CSAREQGLTYEQYF. CDR3 bases: TGCAGTGCTAGAGAACAGGGGCTCACGTACGAGCAGTACTTC.

As regards this clonotype: With a much larger clone just one base away, this may be a read error. The chain recombines TRBV5-1 with TRBJ1-1; weak D call: TRBD1 (6 bases). The CDR3 covers 15 residues. In germline, CDR1 is SGHRS, CDR2 YFSETQ. This chain's CDR3 is CARSLSAGESTEAFF. The CDR3 nucleotides read TGCGCCCGCAGCTTGTCGGCAGGGGAGTCAACTGAAGCTTTCTTT.

The chain joins TRBV5-5 to TRBJ1-2; unclear D gene. With 2 bases removed from V and 3 bases from J, the gap between germline ends came to 8 bases. The CDR3 totals 13 residues. The germline gives CDR1 SGHKS, CDR2 YYEKEE (reference sequence). The CDR3 region is CASSFREYYGYTF. The DNA of the CDR3 is TGTGCCAGCAGCTTCAGAGAGTACTATGGCTACACCTTC.

This clonotype was seen a handful of times. This chain links TRBV5-1 with TRBJ1-1; tentative D call: TRBD1 (6 bases). Trimming stripped 3 bases from V and 7 bases from J, with 22 bases between. This CDR3 is 16 amino acids long. Germline CDR1 SGHRS, CDR2 YFSETQ. CDR3 region: CASSSRAGAGINEAFF. As DNA, the CDR3 is TGCGCCAGCAGCTCGCGGGCGGGGGCCGGAATAAATGAAGCTTTCTTT. Complete variable domain (other parts from reference TRBV5-1 and TRBJ1-1): KAGVTQTPRYLIKTRGQQVTLSCSPISGHRSVSWYQQTPGQGLQFLFEYFSETQRNKGNFPGRFSGRQFSNSRSEMNVSTLELGDSALYLCASSSRAGAGINEAFFGQGTRLTVV.

This clonotype was seen at least ten times. The CDR3 is CASSFREGPYGYTF. The CDR3 DNA reads TGTGCCAGCAGCTTCAGGGAGGGGCCCTATGGCTACACCTTC. The genes are TRBV3-1 and TRBJ1-2, with D tentatively TRBD1 (5 bases). Trimming shortened V by 5 bases and J by 4 bases, and 14 bases separated the two germline ends. The CDR3 loop spans 14 amino acids. Germline assignment: CDR1 LGHDT and CDR2 YNNKEL (reference sequence).

V usage is TRBV20-1 and J usage is TRBJ2-3; a weak D match, TRBD2 (6 bases). The CDR3 covers 14 residues. CDR1 and CDR2 (germline): DFQATT, SNEGSKA (reference sequence). V lost 1 base to trimming and J lost 5 bases, with 13 bases between them. CDR3 DNA sequence: TGCAGTGCTAGAGCTGTTGGTAGCGGAGATACGCAGTATTTT. Translated, it gives CSARAVGSGDTQYF.

The chain uses TRBV25-1 and TRBJ1-2, with 7 bases fitting TRBD1. J gave up 4 bases and V 2 bases, and 4 bases lay outside the gene matches. Germline loops: CDR1 MGHDK, CDR2 SYGVNS. There are 14 residues in the CDR3. The CDR3 DNA sequence: TGTGCCAGCAGTGAAACCGGGACAGCCTATGGCTACACCTTC. Amino acid sequence: CASSETGTAYGYTF.

V usage is TRBV25-1 and J usage is TRBJ2-7, with 7 bases aligning to TRBD2. With 8 bases clipped from V and 3 bases from J, the junction kept 4 bases outside the gene matches. The CDR3 loop spans 12 amino acids. Germline-derived CDR1 and CDR2 are MGHDK and SYGVNS. The CDR3 DNA sequence: TGTGCCAGCGGGAGGGGACTCTACGAGCAGTACTTC. This encodes CASGRGLYEQYF.

The chain combines TRBV6-5 with TRBJ1-1; D not resolved. Germline CDR1 reads MNHEY; CDR2 reads SVGAGI. This CDR3 has 13 amino acids. Trimming left V 3 bases short and J 9 bases short, with 14 bases between. CDR3 loop: CASSYADAGQAFF. The DNA for the CDR3 is TGTGCCAGCAGTTATGCCGACGCCGGTCAAGCTTTCTTT.

This clonotype was recorded a few times. The chain links TRBV20-1 to TRBJ1-1; D unclear. V was pared by 1 base and J by 7 bases, with 13 bases between. This CDR3 has 13 residues. Germline V CDR1 and CDR2: DFQATT, SNEGSKA (reference sequence). CDR3 sequence: CSARVAQNGEAFF. In DNA form, the CDR3 reads TGCAGTGCTAGAGTGGCACAAAATGGTGAAGCTTTCTTT.

J is TRBJ1-1 and V is TRBV29-1, with unresolved D. Between the trimmed V and J ends, which lost 6 bases and 0 bases, there was a span of 11 bases. CDR1 SQVTM and CDR2 ANQGSEA come from the germline V gene. The CDR3 consists of 13 residues. CDR3 nucleotides: TGCAGCGTGCCCGTCGGGCTGAACACTGAAGCTTTCTTT. It codes for CSVPVGLNTEAFF.

This chain connects TRBV6-1 to TRBJ1-6; D gene unclear. The CDR3 has 13 amino acids. Trimming pared 4 bases from V and 6 bases from J, leaving 7 bases between. In germline, CDR1 is MNHNS, CDR2 SASEGT. CDR3 nucleotide sequence: TGTGCCAGCAGTGGGCAGCCTAATTCACCCCTCCACTTT. As protein: CASSGQPNSPLHF.

Many counts were recorded for this clonotype. The chain has TRBV12-5 and TRBJ1-5; D uncertain. CDR3 size: 15 residues. Germline-derived CDR1 and CDR2 are LGHNT and FRNRAP. V was clipped by 0 bases and J by 9 bases, with 15 bases between them. CDR3 bases: TGTGCTAGTGGTTTGGTACTCGGCGGCCTGCTGCCCCAGCATTTT. Translated, it gives CASGLVLGGLLPQHF.

This clonotype has more than one count but fewer than ten. The CDR3 region has the DNA TGTGCCAGCAGCGTAGAAGGGGGCGGAAAACTGTTTTTT. Translating gives CASSVEGGGKLFF. This chain connects TRBV9 to TRBJ1-4, with 7 bases that match TRBD1. Germline trimming cut 0 bases from V and 10 bases from J; bases unmatched to any gene: 3. CDR3 size: 13 residues. Germline CDR1 reads SGDLS; CDR2 reads YYNGEE.

This clonotype appeared a few times. The V call is TRBV25-1, the J call TRBJ2-3; no clear D. Trimming took off 3 bases at V and 4 bases at J, with 11 bases between the two ends. Per the germline V gene, CDR1 is MGHDK and CDR2 is SYGVNS. The CDR3 has 14 residues. CDR3 region: CASSERSRADTQYF. The CDR3 DNA follows: TGTGCCAGCAGTGAGAGAAGCCGCGCAGATACGCAGTATTTT. Full variable domain (missing parts from reference TRBV25-1 and TRBJ2-3): EADIYQTPRYLVIGTGKKITLECSQTMGHDKMYWYQQDPGMELHLIHYSYGVNSTEKGDLSSESTVSRIRTEHFPLTLESARPSHTSQYLCASSERSRADTQYFGPGTRLTVL.

The V call is TRBV7-2, the J call TRBJ2-3; maybe TRBD1 (5 bases). V lost 5 bases, J lost 3 bases, and 12 bases lay in between. CDR1 SGHTA and CDR2 FQGNSA come from the germline V gene. The CDR3 consists of 14 residues. This chain's CDR3 is CASSRTRTTDTQYF. DNA of the CDR3: TGTGCCAGCAGCCGCACGCGGACAACAGATACGCAGTATTTT.

V is TRBV7-2 and J is TRBJ1-4; no firm D call. Trimming removed 3 bases at V and 7 bases at J, with 12 bases between. This CDR3 is built from 14 residues. Germline lookup yields CDR1 SGHTA and CDR2 FQGNSA. The CDR3, as DNA: TGTGCCAGCAGCTTTTCAAGGAGGAGTGAAAAACTGTTTTTT. Its translation is CASSFSRRSEKLFF.

In its sample, this clonotype was seen a few times. The rearrangement joins TRBV6-1 to TRBJ1-6, with D perhaps matching TRBD1 (5 bases). V was cut by 4 bases and J by 5 bases, with 15 bases left in between. CDR1 and CDR2 from the germline V gene are MNHNS and SASEGT. The CDR3 has 16 residues. The CDR3 sequence is CASSVVHRDHNSPLHF. The DNA for the CDR3 is TGTGCCAGCAGTGTCGTGCACCGGGACCATAATTCACCCCTCCACTTT.

This clonotype was counted many times. The chain links TRBV2 to TRBJ1-1; the D gene is possibly TRBD1 (6 bases). The germline V gene encodes CDR1 SNHLY and CDR2 FYNNEI. Trimming took 5 bases from V and 1 from J, leaving 14 bases between them. This CDR3 contains 15 residues. The CDR3 sequence is CASSWDILENTEAFF. DNA for the CDR3: TGTGCCAGCAGTTGGGACATCTTAGAGAACACTGAAGCTTTCTTT.

This chain joins TRBV2 and TRBJ2-1, with a weak D call TRBD1 (6 bases). The V end was cut by 6 bases, the J end by 2 bases, with 11 bases between. This CDR3 has 14 amino acids. CDR1 and CDR2 (germline): SNHLY, FYNNEI. CDR3 nucleotides: TGTGCCAGCAGGGGGGACATCGCCTACAATGAGCAGTTCTTC. Encoded protein: CASRGDIAYNEQFF.

The V gene is TRBV4-2, the J gene TRBJ1-1; D not certain. The CDR3 has 14 residues. Trimming pared 4 bases from V and 1 base from J, leaving 10 bases between. Germline assignment: CDR1 LGHNA and CDR2 YNFKEQ. The CDR3 reads CASSPKEGNTEAFF. The CDR3 DNA follows: TGTGCCAGCAGCCCAAAGGAGGGGAACACTGAAGCTTTCTTT.